This is a list of T cell receptor beta chains from one sample in a study of blood T cell repertoires in COVID-19. The repertoire was sequenced with immunoSEQ multiplex PCR; TCRdb's copy has only in-frame clones and lacks some. In the table there are about 200,000 clones, 84% of which are singletons. Sequencing was performed on peripheral blood. These receptors all stem from a human donor in a cohort sampled during active COVID-19. The CDR3 runs from the conserved cysteine through the conserved F or W. The D gene is left open where the match is weak. The size of a clone is reported for some rows only, either as once, few or many, or as a class for expanded clones.

v_call	clone_size	j_call	d_call	cdr3_aa	cdr3_nt
TRBV2	-	TRBJ1-2	-	CASRVAEGLSRGYTF	TGTGCCAGCAGAGTGGCGGAGGGCCTTAGTCGGGGCTACACCTTC
TRBV6-6	-	TRBJ2-4	TRBD1	CASSYSYRGTKNIQYF	TGTGCCAGCAGTTACTCCTACAGGGGAACCAAAAACATTCAGTACTTC
TRBV6-1	-	TRBJ1-2	-	CASSASYKDRLEDYGYTF	TGTGCCAGCAGTGCCTCTTATAAAGACAGGCTAGAGGACTATGGCTACACCTTC
TRBV5-1	once	TRBJ2-3	-	CASSLRRGQADTQYF	TGCGCCAGCAGCTTAAGGAGGGGGCAGGCAGATACGCAGTATTTT
TRBV6-4	-	TRBJ2-1	TRBD2	CASSLLAGGYNEQFF	TGTGCCAGCAGTCTACTAGCGGGGGGGTACAATGAGCAGTTCTTC
TRBV7-9	-	TRBJ1-1	-	CASSLLTGGNTEAFF	TGTGCCAGCAGCTTATTGACAGGTGGGAACACTGAAGCTTTCTTT
TRBV5-4	-	TRBJ2-1	TRBD2	CASSYNRGIAGTHNEQFF	TGTGCCAGCAGTTATAATAGGGGAATAGCGGGAACCCACAATGAGCAGTTCTTC
TRBV29-1	-	TRBJ2-6	-	CSAGDFSGANVLTF	TGCAGCGCAGGGGATTTCTCTGGGGCCAACGTCCTGACTTTC
TRBV9	once	TRBJ2-5	-	CASSVGVEGLQETQYF	TGTGCCAGCAGCGTAGGGGTTGAGGGCCTCCAAGAGACCCAGTACTTC
TRBV19	-	TRBJ2-2	-	CASSIFSAPAGELFF	TGTGCCAGTAGTATCTTTTCCGCTCCAGCCGGGGAGCTGTTTTTT
TRBV30	once	TRBJ1-5	TRBD1	CAWSATGLNQPQHF	TGTGCCTGGAGTGCGACAGGGCTCAATCAGCCCCAGCATTTT
TRBV5-1	-	TRBJ1-2	-	CASSSRQVEDGYTF	TGCGCCAGCAGCTCGCGACAGGTGGAGGATGGCTACACCTTC
TRBV2	once	TRBJ2-1	TRBD2	CASSVDSGGYNEQFF	TGTGCCAGCAGTGTCGATAGCGGGGGCTACAATGAGCAGTTCTTC
TRBV20-1	-	TRBJ2-6	-	CSASRGGGANVLTF	TGCAGTGCTAGTAGGGGCGGTGGGGCCAACGTCCTGACTTTC
TRBV5-6	-	TRBJ2-6	TRBD1	CASSLAGTASGANVLTF	TGTGCCAGCAGCTTGGCCGGGACAGCCTCTGGGGCCAACGTCCTGACTTTC
TRBV2	-	TRBJ1-1	-	CASRFQGKNTEAFF	TGTGCCAGCAGGTTTCAGGGGAAGAACACTGAAGCTTTCTTT
TRBV9	-	TRBJ1-2	TRBD1	CASTERGQPTYGYTF	TGTGCCAGCACCGAAAGGGGACAGCCGACCTATGGCTACACCTTC
TRBV19	-	TRBJ2-7	TRBD1	CASSPGGSSYEQYF	TGTGCCAGTAGCCCAGGGGGTTCCTCCTACGAGCAGTACTTC
TRBV28	-	TRBJ2-7	TRBD1	CASGDRWGGEQYF	TGTGCCAGCGGGGACAGGTGGGGTGGGGAGCAGTACTTC
TRBV7-8	-	TRBJ2-3	-	CASSLGHDRQYF	TGTGCCAGCAGCTTAGGGCACGATCGGCAGTATTTT
TRBV6-1	-	TRBJ2-1	TRBD2	CASSDGSGGANEQFF	TGTGCCAGCAGTGACGGCAGCGGGGGGGCCAATGAGCAGTTCTTC
TRBV12-3/TRBV12-4	few	TRBJ1-1	-	CASRYRETEAFF	TGTGCCAGCAGATACAGGGAGACTGAAGCTTTCTTT
TRBV28	-	TRBJ2-1	TRBD2	CASPPSGMLDNEQFF	TGTGCCAGCCCCCCTAGCGGGATGCTAGACAATGAGCAGTTCTTC
TRBV5-4	-	TRBJ1-2	-	CASSLAARGYTF	TGTGCCAGCAGCTTGGCGGCCAGGGGCTACACCTTC
TRBV2	-	TRBJ2-3	-	CASKEGGLTDTQYF	TGTGCCAGCAAGGAGGGCGGCCTCACAGATACGCAGTATTTT
TRBV30	-	TRBJ2-7	TRBD1	CAWSATGSNYEQYF	TGTGCCTGGAGTGCGACAGGGAGTAACTACGAGCAGTACTTC
TRBV27	-	TRBJ1-5	-	CASSPSGSRGNQPQHF	TGTGCCAGCAGTCCGTCGGGGAGTAGGGGCAATCAGCCCCAGCATTTT
TRBV15	once	TRBJ2-2	TRBD1	CATSWDRGTGELFF	TGTGCCACCTCTTGGGACAGGGGCACCGGGGAGCTGTTTTTT
TRBV10-3	-	TRBJ1-1	TRBD1	CAISDRTGSGGTEAFF	TGTGCCATCAGTGACCGGACAGGGTCCGGTGGCACTGAAGCTTTCTTT